These 26 T cell receptor beta chains share one sample of origin, sequenced in a study of spatial heterogeneity in lung cancer. Regarding time point: blood at routine non-recurrence follow-up after resection. Whole RNA, which was extracted from tumor, nontumor lung tissue or frozen PBMC, was sequenced without any cell sorting. TCRdb independently ran MiXCR on the 5' RACE reads; one entry per CDR3 protein. This table holds 20,000 to 30,000 distinct CDR3 sequences, under 7% found once. The sample consisted of PBMCs, taken at follow-up. The receptor source for this set is a male donor with early-stage non-small cell lung cancer.

Many counts were recorded for this clonotype. V gene TRBV6-1 combines with J gene TRBJ1-2; 8 bases match TRBD1. V lost 4 bases to trimming and J lost 3 bases; unmatched junction nucleotides: 7. The CDR3 sequence is 15 residues long. Germline CDR1 is MNHNS and CDR2 is SASEGT. CDR3 nucleotide sequence: TGTGCCAGCAGTGGGATTCCGGGACAGGACTATGGCTACACCTTC. Its translation: CASSGIPGQDYGYTF.

This clonotype was seen many times. The rearrangement links TRBV11-1 to TRBJ2-5, with 9 bases identical to TRBD2. Losses at the gene ends were 2 bases for V and 5 bases for J; bases not matched to a gene: 3. The CDR3 totals 14 residues. Looked up from germline, CDR1 is SGHAT and CDR2 is FQDESV (reference sequence). The CDR3 spells CASSLQRGAETQYF. In nucleotides, the CDR3 is TGTGCCAGCAGCTTACAGCGGGGGGCCGAGACCCAGTACTTC.

This clonotype was seen only a few times. The chain carries TRBV5-6 and TRBJ1-6, with a weak D call TRBD1 (6 bases). The V gene lost 2 bases and the J gene lost 7 bases, with 10 bases spanning the gap. The CDR3 length is 14 residues. CDR1 SGHDT and CDR2 YYEEEE come from the germline V gene. Here the CDR3 DNA reads TGTGCCAGCAGCTTTGGGACACTAAATTCACCCCTCCACTTT. Its protein is CASSFGTLNSPLHF. Together with reference TRBV5-6 and TRBJ1-6, the CDR3 gives the full variable domain: DAGVTQSPTHLIKTRGQQVTLRCSPKSGHDTVSWYQQALGQGPQFIFQYYEEEERQRGNFPDRFSGHQFPNYSSELNVNALLLGDSALYLCASSFGTLNSPLHFGNGTRLTVT.

This clonotype was observed at least ten times. V and J are TRBV3-1 and TRBJ2-7; D possibly corresponds to TRBD1 (5 bases). CDR1 is LGHDT and CDR2 is YNNKEL in the germline V gene (reference sequence). V was shortened by 4 bases and J by 0 bases, with 10 bases between the two germline ends. The CDR3 covers 14 residues. The CDR3 nucleotides read TGTGCCAGCAGCCCCAGGGCGAACTCCTACGAGCAGTACTTC. Translation: CASSPRANSYEQYF.

This clonotype occurred many times. The rearrangement links TRBV11-2 to TRBJ2-1; 7 bases fit TRBD1. Germline V gene sequence: CDR1 SGHAT, CDR2 FQNNGV. The CDR3 runs to 14 residues. V lost 6 bases, J lost 3 bases, and 5 bases stayed unmatched. CDR3 sequence reads: CASSLGTVYNEQFF. CDR3 coding DNA: TGTGCCAGCAGTTTGGGGACAGTCTACAATGAGCAGTTCTTC.

This clonotype has a count of ten or more. The CDR3 region is CASSWTGAYEQYF. The CDR3 DNA reads TGTGCCAGCAGCTGGACAGGCGCTTACGAGCAGTACTTC. V is TRBV12-3 or TRBV12-4 and J is TRBJ2-7, with 7 positions matching TRBD1. The CDR3 runs 13 residues. The V gene end was trimmed by 6 bases and the J gene end by 4 bases; junction bases not matched to a gene: 6.

This clonotype was seen only once. Being one base from a much bigger clone, this may be a read error. The V and J genes are TRBV10-3 and TRBJ2-3; 7 positions match TRBD2. There are 12 residues in the CDR3. Germline assignment: CDR1 ENHRY and CDR2 SYGVKD. With 11 bases clipped from V and 4 bases from J, the junction kept 6 bases outside the gene matches. This CDR3 is CAVNRGADTQYF. CDR3 DNA: TGTGCCGTCAATCGGGGGGCAGATACGCAGTATTTT.

This clonotype was counted at least ten times. The chain combines TRBV6-6 with TRBJ2-3; 12 bases are a match to TRBD2. CDR3 length: 18 residues. Trimming took 7 bases from V and 1 from J; bases not matched to a gene: 12. CDR1 is MNHNY and CDR2 is SVGAGI in the germline V gene (reference sequence). CDR3 DNA: TGTGCCAGCAATCCGGGACTAGCGGGCCAGGGTGGCACAGATACGCAGTATTTT. Its protein product is CASNPGLAGQGGTDTQYF.

In its sample, this clonotype was seen many times. The chain recombines TRBV6-6 with TRBJ2-7, with D possibly called TRBD1 or TRBD2 (5 bases each). CDR1 and CDR2 (germline): MNHNY, SVGAGI (reference sequence). Trimming removed 6 bases at V and 2 bases at J, with 17 bases between. CDR3 length: 15 amino acids. As DNA, the CDR3 is TGTGCCAGCAGATCCGGGACCGGGAAAACCTACGAGCAGTACGTC. This encodes CASRSGTGKTYEQYV.

This clonotype came up many times. The chain recombines TRBV29-1 with TRBJ1-4; 12 bases agree with TRBD1. Trimming at V came to 3 bases and at J to 2 bases, leaving 7 bases not matched to a gene. Germline V gives CDR1 SQVTM, CDR2 ANQGSEA. The CDR3 is 17 residues long. CDR3 loop: CSVDSGTGGATNEKLFF. CDR3 nucleotide sequence: TGCAGCGTTGATTCCGGGACAGGGGGCGCGACTAATGAAAAACTGTTTTTT.

At least ten counts were recorded for this clonotype. The chain has TRBV18 and TRBJ2-5, with D hard to call. Trimming cost V 1 base and J 4 bases, with 13 bases left between them. The CDR3 contains 15 residues. Germline-derived CDR1 and CDR2 are KGHSH and LQKENI. The CDR3 is CASSPQVGFTETQYF. CDR3 bases: TGTGCCAGCTCACCACAAGTTGGGTTTACAGAGACCCAGTACTTC.

This clonotype showed up many times. This sequence joins TRBV2 and TRBJ2-1; 7 nucleotides agree with TRBD2. CDR3 length: 13 amino acids. CDR1 and CDR2 (germline): SNHLY, FYNNEI. V shed 7 bases and J 7 bases; nucleotides not matched to a gene: 7. CDR3 in amino acids: CASTSSGLNEQFF. In nucleotides, the CDR3 is TGTGCCAGCACCTCTAGCGGCTTGAATGAGCAGTTCTTC. Full variable domain (remainder filled in from reference TRBV2 and TRBJ2-1): EPEVTQTPSHQVTQMGQEVILRCVPISNHLYFYWYRQILGQKVEFLVSFYNNEISEKSEIFDDQFSVERPDGSNFTLKIRSTKLEDSAMYFCASTSSGLNEQFFGPGTRLTVL.

This clonotype was found a few times. The chain is built from TRBV3-1 and TRBJ2-3, with D tentatively TRBD2 (5 bases). Trimming pared 4 bases from V and 4 bases from J, leaving 9 bases between. In germline, CDR1 is LGHDT, CDR2 YNNKEL (reference sequence). The CDR3 sequence is 13 residues long. The CDR3, as DNA: TGTGCCAGCAGCCTACGAGGGCCAGATACGCAGTATTTT. This gives the protein CASSLRGPDTQYF.

The table lists this clonotype with many counts. The chain combines TRBV30 with TRBJ2-1, with 10 bases identical to TRBD2. V shed 2 bases, J shed 8 bases, and the junction held 12 bases outside the gene matches. The V gene's germline CDR1 is GTSNPN and CDR2 SVGIG (reference sequence). The CDR3 is made up of 16 amino acids. CDR3 coding DNA: TGTGCCTGGAGTCCTCCAAGCGGGAGGGCCTTCTATGAGCAGTTCTTC. Its protein is CAWSPPSGRAFYEQFF.

In its sample, this clonotype was seen many times. The chain uses TRBV20-1 and TRBJ2-3; TRBD2 matches 8 bases. After removal of 0 bases from V and 0 bases from J, the junction contained 8 bases not matched to a gene. Germline-derived CDR1 and CDR2 are DFQATT and SNEGSKA (reference sequence). This CDR3 contains 17 residues. The CDR3 bases are TGCAGTGCTAGAGATGCGTCGAAGCGGGGGAGCACAGATACGCAGTATTTT. It specifies CSARDASKRGSTDTQYF.

Ten or more counts support this clonotype. This chain joins TRBV6-2 or TRBV6-3 and TRBJ1-5; the D is unclear. Deletions cut 2 bases from V and 7 bases from J, with 6 bases between. CDR1 and CDR2 from the germline V gene are MNHEY and SVGEGT. CDR3 size: 12 residues. CDR3 region: CASSYIGQPQHF. The CDR3 coding sequence is TGTGCCAGCAGTTACATTGGGCAGCCCCAGCATTTT.

This clonotype has ten or more counts. This sequence joins TRBV7-9 and TRBJ1-1; D is unclear. Germline V gene lookup returns CDR1 SEHNR and CDR2 FQNEAQ (reference sequence). V lost 5 bases, J lost 6 bases, and 13 bases lay in between. The CDR3 length is 13 residues. The CDR3 loop is CASSNRGPSEAFF. The DNA of the CDR3 is TGTGCCAGCAGCAACCGAGGACCCTCTGAAGCTTTCTTT.

This clonotype was seen at least ten times. V and J are TRBV29-1 and TRBJ1-2; D is undetermined. Per the germline V gene, CDR1 is SQVTM and CDR2 is ANQGSEA. V lost 7 bases and J 4 bases, leaving 10 bases between the germline ends. The CDR3 is 11 amino acids. The CDR3 loop is CSAGWGYGYTF. CDR3 sequence (DNA): TGCAGCGCTGGTTGGGGCTATGGCTACACCTTC. Filled out from reference TRBV29-1 and TRBJ1-2, the complete variable domain reads SAVISQKPSRDICQRGTSLTIQCQVDSQVTMMFWYRQQPGQSLTLIATANQGSEATYESGFVIDKFPISRPNLTFSTLTVSNMSPEDSSIYLCSAGWGYGYTFGSGTRLTVV.

This clonotype was counted many times. The J gene is TRBJ1-5, the V gene TRBV27; 7 bases map to TRBD1. This CDR3 comprises 14 residues. The V and J ends lost 6 bases and 5 bases, in that order; junction bases with no gene match: 7. Per germline, CDR1 MNHEY and CDR2 SMNVEV (reference sequence). The CDR3 region has the DNA TGTGCCAGCAGCCCCGACAGGGTTGATCAGCCCCAGCATTTT. Translating gives CASSPDRVDQPQHF.

This clonotype was seen repeatedly, ten times or more. This sequence joins TRBV5-6 and TRBJ1-5; the D gene is possibly TRBD1 (6 bases). The CDR3 runs 14 residues. The V and J ends lost 2 bases and 5 bases respectively, with 11 bases between them. CDR1 SGHDT and CDR2 YYEEEE come from the germline V gene. The DNA for the CDR3 is TGTGCCAGCAGCTTTTCAGGGGAGGATCAGCCCCAGCATTTT. The encoded protein is CASSFSGEDQPQHF.

The table lists this clonotype with many counts. J is TRBJ2-1 and V is TRBV11-2; D gene ambiguous. The CDR3 length is 12 residues. Per the germline V gene, CDR1 is SGHAT and CDR2 is FQNNGV. Trimming shortened V by 2 bases and J by 5 bases, and 4 bases separated the two germline ends. Written as DNA, the CDR3 is TGTGCCAGCAGCTTAAACAACAATGAGCAGTTCTTC. Translated, it gives CASSLNNNEQFF.

To note about this clonotype: Because the CDR3 is missing its conserved closing phenylalanine or tryptophan, this is likely a read error. The chain joins TRBV20-1 to TRBJ2-7, with a weak D call TRBD2 (5 bases). CDR1 DFQATT and CDR2 SNEGSKA come from the germline V gene (reference sequence). Deletions cut 3 bases from V and 2 bases from J, with 11 bases between. The CDR3 is 13 amino acids. The CDR3 sequence is CSARLTGTYEQYI. CDR3 coding DNA: TGCAGTGCTAGGCTTACCGGGACCTACGAGCAGTACATC.

This clonotype showed up many times. V and J are TRBV27 and TRBJ1-2; unclear D gene. The germline gives CDR1 MNHEY, CDR2 SMNVEV (reference sequence). V was trimmed by 6 bases and J by 6 bases, leaving 14 bases between them. The CDR3 is 13 residues long. In nucleotides, the CDR3 is TGTGCCAGCAGACCCTTGGGCGGCCATGGCTACACCTTC. Amino acid sequence: CASRPLGGHGYTF.

This chain uses TRBV6-5 with TRBJ2-6; D gene ambiguous. This CDR3 has 16 amino acids. Between the trimmed V and J ends, which lost 0 bases and 0 bases, there was a span of 6 bases. Germline V gene data show CDR1 as MNHEY and CDR2 as SVGAGI. The CDR3 sequence is CASSYSTSSGANVLTF. DNA of the CDR3: TGTGCCAGCAGTTACTCGACGAGCTCTGGGGCCAACGTCCTGACTTTC.

The chain joins TRBV30 to TRBJ2-3; TRBD2 matches 9 bases. CDR1 GTSNPN and CDR2 SVGIG come from the germline V gene (reference sequence). The CDR3 spans 14 residues. Trimming took 5 bases from V and 1 from J; bases not matched to a gene: 4. CDR3 DNA sequence: TGTGCCTGGGTCTCTAGCGGGGGCACAGATACGCAGTATTTT. Its protein is CAWVSSGGTDTQYF.

The chain combines TRBV4-1 with TRBJ1-2, with 8 bases lining up with TRBD1. The CDR3 is 16 residues long. J lost 6 bases, V lost 4 bases, and 13 bases had no gene match. Germline V gene sequence: CDR1 MGHRA, CDR2 YSYEKL. CDR3 in DNA: TGCGCCAGCAGCCCCCCCGGATCCAGGGGGCCCCATGGCTACACCTTC. It encodes CASSPPGSRGPHGYTF.